Below, one T cell receptor beta chain is given with its context. What antigen it recognizes has not been identified. No per-base quality is available; no much larger clone lies one base away. For CDR1 and CDR2, the germline V gene (reference sequence) lists SEHNR and FQNEAQ. The CDR3 goes from the cysteine to the phenylalanine over 14 residues. Solely the CDR3 DNA is kept, with 42 bases framed from the first base. The V end gives up 5 bases and the J end 7 bases, leaving 10 bases in the junction not matched to a gene. The sample originates from a study of T cell responses to AZD1222 COVID-19 vaccine (dated by TCRdb to the early 2020s). Background on the whole study: AZD1222 recipients whose second dose came at about 4 weeks and those whose second dose came at about 12 weeks were combined into one group, since spike-specific TCR depth and breadth did not differ between the two schedules. A total of 233 trial participants underwent TCR sequencing, of whom about 210 received two doses of AZD1222 and about 25 received two doses of the MenACWY control vaccine. Trial participants were enrolled into age subgroups of 18-55, 56-69 and 70-plus years, which contained approximately 150, 28 and 58 TCR-sequenced participants, respectively. The study at large found these results: Participants were mostly white British, with more females than males. The authors suggested clonal diversity may have been underestimated. Nearly half of unique spike-specific TCRs reportedly recognized epitopes outside regions mutated in the B.1.351 and B.1.1.7 variants. After two AZD1222 doses, spike-specific TCR breadth and depth were significantly higher than at day 0 and than in MenACWY recipients. In the small 56-69-year group, the increase in depth fell short of significance, most likely because of low power. Because no samples from the day 14 peak response were available, repertoires could be characterized only after the peak T cell response. Vaccine-associated CD4 TCRs spanned the whole spike protein, with dominant responses in regions 160-218 and 743-854. Only five or six AZD1222 recipients were SARS-CoV-2 seropositive at baseline, limiting conclusions about previously exposed vaccinees.

The CDR3 regions of human TCRbeta chains were analyzed by immunosequencing. The authors' pipeline ran thus. Repertoire TCRs were matched against a reference library of SARS-CoV-2-specific TCRs generated with the MIRA antigen-specificity platform. Breadth was defined as the fraction of unique TCRs that were SARS-CoV-2-associated, and depth was defined as the fraction of total T cells that were SARS-CoV-2-associated. Using the MIRA data, every spike-specific TCR was mapped to the spike region that the TCR reacted to and assigned to either a CD4 or a CD8 class. Log10-transformed breadth and depth values were compared by one-way ANOVA with Sidak's multiple comparisons tests. TCRdb mirrors the immuneACCESS table, restricted to in-frame sequences. Some clones are absent from its copies; in checked studies, under half trace to an unresolved V gene, and the reason for the others is unknown. For V, J and clone size, that table is used; D and trimming come from the DNA. This sample is represented by 130,000 to 150,000 clones; under 95% of them were singletons. Around 5.2% of the sample is taken by the ten largest.

What the time point label conveys for this sample: baseline before first vaccination. Vaccinee samples came from UK trials COV001 and COV002, including a single-blind randomized controlled phase 2/3 trial of AZD1222 (ChAdOx1 nCoV-19) in healthy adults. For TCRbeta chain sequencing, PBMC samples were collected from trial participants at day 0 and at day 28 after the second dose. This chain is built from TRBV7-9 and TRBJ1-2, with 7 central nucleotides matching TRBD1. The material was peripheral blood, obtained on day 0 of AZD1222 vaccination. This receptor was taken from an adult in good health. The CDR3 amino acid sequence is: CASSPIGGGSGYTF. The nucleotide sequence is given as TGTGCCAGCAGCCCCATTGGAGGGGGCTCTGGCTACACCTTC.